Listed below are T cell receptor beta chains from one sample, sequenced in a study of OX40 agonist ivuxolimab in advanced cancers. Here immunoSEQ multiplex PCR was the method, and the copy in TCRdb shows in-frame clones only, minus some. The sample records some 66,000 clones, under 85% being singletons. The material sequenced was CD4+ or CD8+ T cells sorted from blood, taken in a trial of the OX40 agonist ivuxolimab. The receptors were gathered from an adult with an advanced solid tumor such as melanoma, head and neck, liver or kidney cancer. CDR3s include the opening cysteine and the closing phenylalanine or tryptophan. A D gene is named only where the DNA matches it firmly. Rows give clone size only sometimes, using once, few, many, or a class for an expanded clone.

v_call: TRBV5-1; d_call: .; clone_size: once; cdr3_length: 15; j_call: TRBJ2-2; cdr3_aa: CASSPMQGNTGELFF; cdr3_nt: TGCGCCAGCAGTCCGATGCAGGGGAACACCGGGGAGCTGTTTTTT
v_call: TRBV21-1; d_call: .; clone_size: .; cdr3_length: 12; j_call: TRBJ1-2; cdr3_aa: CASLLWLAGYTF; cdr3_nt: TGTGCCAGCCTACTATGGTTGGCGGGCTACACCTTC
v_call: TRBV4-3; d_call: TRBD2; clone_size: .; cdr3_length: 17; j_call: TRBJ2-1; cdr3_aa: CASSQDGSGSSYNEQFF; cdr3_nt: TGCGCCAGCAGCCAAGATGGTAGCGGGAGCTCCTACAATGAGCAGTTCTTC
v_call: TRBV7-2; d_call: TRBD2; clone_size: .; cdr3_length: 17; j_call: TRBJ2-1; cdr3_aa: CASSLALAGRAYNEQFF; cdr3_nt: TGTGCCAGCAGCTTAGCGCTAGCGGGAAGGGCCTACAATGAGCAGTTCTTC
v_call: TRBV2; d_call: .; clone_size: .; cdr3_length: 11; j_call: TRBJ2-7; cdr3_aa: CASSRWDEQYF; cdr3_nt: TGTGCCAGCAGTCGGTGGGACGAGCAGTACTTC
v_call: TRBV7-2; d_call: .; clone_size: .; cdr3_length: 14; j_call: TRBJ1-5; cdr3_aa: CASSLSRGNQPQHF; cdr3_nt: TGTGCCAGCAGCTTGTCCAGGGGAAATCAGCCCCAGCATTTT
v_call: TRBV10-3; d_call: .; clone_size: .; cdr3_length: 13; j_call: TRBJ2-7; cdr3_aa: CAISESPGYEQYF; cdr3_nt: TGTGCCATCAGTGAGTCGCCAGGTTACGAGCAGTACTTC
v_call: TRBV10-3; d_call: TRBD2; clone_size: .; cdr3_length: 16; j_call: TRBJ2-3; cdr3_aa: CAISRLAGLSTDTQYF; cdr3_nt: TGTGCCATCAGTCGACTAGCGGGGTTATCCACAGATACGCAGTATTTT
v_call: TRBV10-3; d_call: .; clone_size: .; cdr3_length: 14; j_call: TRBJ2-3; cdr3_aa: CAITKAGSTDTQYF; cdr3_nt: TGTGCCATCACCAAGGCCGGGTCGACAGATACGCAGTATTTT
v_call: TRBV6-1; d_call: .; clone_size: .; cdr3_length: 13; j_call: TRBJ1-1; cdr3_aa: CASSDRGGTEAFF; cdr3_nt: TGTGCCAGCAGTGATCGGGGGGGAACTGAAGCTTTCTTT
v_call: TRBV11-2; d_call: TRBD1; clone_size: once; cdr3_length: 15; j_call: TRBJ1-2; cdr3_aa: CASSLGNRGDYGYTF; cdr3_nt: TGTGCCAGCAGCTTAGGGAACAGGGGCGACTATGGCTACACCTTC
v_call: TRBV27; d_call: .; clone_size: .; cdr3_length: 16; j_call: TRBJ2-6; cdr3_aa: CASSFYSGVGANVLTF; cdr3_nt: TGTGCCAGCAGTTTCTATTCGGGAGTTGGGGCCAACGTCCTGACTTTC
v_call: TRBV7-2; d_call: .; clone_size: .; cdr3_length: 13; j_call: TRBJ2-2; cdr3_aa: CATWSGSTGELFF; cdr3_nt: TGTGCCACCTGGAGTGGAAGCACCGGGGAGCTGTTTTTT
v_call: TRBV7-8; d_call: .; clone_size: .; cdr3_length: 13; j_call: TRBJ1-1; cdr3_aa: CASSPGVHTEAFF; cdr3_nt: TGTGCCAGCAGCCCAGGGGTCCACACTGAAGCTTTCTTT
v_call: TRBV5-5; d_call: .; clone_size: .; cdr3_length: 12; j_call: TRBJ2-7; cdr3_aa: CASSERQRGQYF; cdr3_nt: TGTGCCAGCAGCGAAAGACAGAGAGGGCAGTACTTC
v_call: TRBV19; d_call: TRBD1; clone_size: .; cdr3_length: 17; j_call: TRBJ1-1; cdr3_aa: CASSIEGTGGGSTEAFF; cdr3_nt: TGTGCCAGTAGTATAGAGGGGACAGGGGGCGGAAGCACTGAAGCTTTCTTT
v_call: TRBV28; d_call: TRBD1; clone_size: .; cdr3_length: 12; j_call: TRBJ1-2; cdr3_aa: CASVTGDNGYTF; cdr3_nt: TGTGCCAGCGTGACAGGGGACAATGGCTACACCTTC
v_call: TRBV5-1; d_call: .; clone_size: .; cdr3_length: 16; j_call: TRBJ1-6; cdr3_aa: CASSPDQGYNNSPLHF; cdr3_nt: TGCGCCAGCAGCCCCGACCAGGGGTACAATAATTCACCCCTCCACTTT
v_call: TRBV15; d_call: .; clone_size: few; cdr3_length: 16; j_call: TRBJ2-5; cdr3_aa: CATSRDRAGGIETQYF; cdr3_nt: TGTGCCACCAGCAGAGATCGGGCAGGGGGGATTGAGACCCAGTACTTC
v_call: TRBV4-2; d_call: .; clone_size: few; cdr3_length: 15; j_call: TRBJ1-2; cdr3_aa: CASSQGGTENYGYTF; cdr3_nt: TGTGCCAGCAGCCAGGGAGGGACGGAGAACTATGGCTACACCTTC
v_call: TRBV7-2; d_call: .; clone_size: .; cdr3_length: 13; j_call: TRBJ2-1; cdr3_aa: CASSENRAHEQFF; cdr3_nt: TGTGCCAGCAGCGAAAACAGGGCCCATGAGCAGTTCTTC
v_call: TRBV2; d_call: TRBD2; clone_size: medium-sized; cdr3_length: 14; j_call: TRBJ2-1; cdr3_aa: CASRVLAGFGEQFF; cdr3_nt: TGTGCCAGCCGGGTGCTAGCGGGCTTTGGTGAGCAGTTCTTC
v_call: TRBV4-1; d_call: TRBD2; clone_size: few; cdr3_length: 15; j_call: TRBJ2-1; cdr3_aa: CASSRALAARQEQFF; cdr3_nt: TGCGCCAGCAGCCGAGCGCTAGCGGCCCGACAAGAGCAGTTCTTC
v_call: TRBV28; d_call: .; clone_size: .; cdr3_length: 13; j_call: TRBJ2-7; cdr3_aa: CATNSLPTYEQYF; cdr3_nt: TGTGCCACCAACTCACTACCAACCTACGAGCAGTACTTC
v_call: TRBV15; d_call: .; clone_size: .; cdr3_length: 15; j_call: TRBJ2-6; cdr3_aa: CATSPDTSGANVLTF; cdr3_nt: TGTGCCACCAGCCCCGACACCTCTGGGGCCAACGTCCTGACTTTC
v_call: TRBV10-3; d_call: .; clone_size: few; cdr3_length: 16; j_call: TRBJ2-2; cdr3_aa: CAISGSIVTHTGELFF; cdr3_nt: TGTGCCATCAGTGGGTCCATTGTGACCCACACCGGGGAGCTGTTTTTT
v_call: TRBV6-6; d_call: TRBD2; clone_size: .; cdr3_length: 13; j_call: TRBJ2-7; cdr3_aa: CASGLAGNGEQYF; cdr3_nt: TGTGCCAGCGGACTAGCGGGAAACGGAGAGCAGTACTTC
v_call: TRBV6-5; d_call: .; clone_size: .; cdr3_length: 14; j_call: TRBJ2-5; cdr3_aa: CASSYSRQGDAQYF; cdr3_nt: TGTGCCAGCAGTTACTCGAGGCAGGGCGATGCCCAGTACTTC
v_call: TRBV7-2; d_call: .; clone_size: .; cdr3_length: 13; j_call: TRBJ1-1; cdr3_aa: CASSFNSNTEAFF; cdr3_nt: TGTGCCAGCAGCTTTAACAGTAACACTGAAGCTTTCTTT
v_call: TRBV28; d_call: .; clone_size: .; cdr3_length: 15; j_call: TRBJ2-6; cdr3_aa: CASSSGALGANVLTF; cdr3_nt: TGTGCCAGCAGTTCCGGGGCGCTAGGGGCCAACGTCCTGACTTTC
v_call: TRBV27; d_call: TRBD1; clone_size: .; cdr3_length: 14; j_call: TRBJ2-5; cdr3_aa: CASSLDREQETQYF; cdr3_nt: TGTGCCAGCAGTTTGGACAGGGAACAAGAGACCCAGTACTTC
v_call: TRBV6-1; d_call: .; clone_size: .; cdr3_length: 15; j_call: TRBJ2-3; cdr3_aa: CASSTSASGTDTQYF; cdr3_nt: TGTGCCAGCAGTACCTCGGCTAGCGGCACAGATACGCAGTATTTT
v_call: TRBV5-5; d_call: .; clone_size: few; cdr3_length: 14; j_call: TRBJ1-2; cdr3_aa: CASRLTGGIDGYTF; cdr3_nt: TGTGCCAGCCGCCTGACCGGGGGCATTGATGGCTACACCTTC
v_call: TRBV11-2; d_call: .; clone_size: .; cdr3_length: 16; j_call: TRBJ1-2; cdr3_aa: CASSPGRIAVSYGYTF; cdr3_nt: TGTGCCAGCAGCCCCGGACGGATTGCCGTTAGCTATGGCTACACCTTC
v_call: TRBV5-1; d_call: .; clone_size: .; cdr3_length: 14; j_call: TRBJ2-2; cdr3_aa: CASSLGVYTGELFF; cdr3_nt: TGCGCCAGCAGCTTGGGGGTTTATACCGGGGAGCTGTTTTTT
v_call: TRBV6-5; d_call: .; clone_size: .; cdr3_length: 15; j_call: TRBJ1-1; cdr3_aa: CASSSVGGYDTEAFF; cdr3_nt: TGTGCCAGCAGTTCCGTGGGGGGGTATGACACTGAAGCTTTCTTT
v_call: TRBV7-2; d_call: TRBD2; clone_size: .; cdr3_length: 17; j_call: TRBJ2-3; cdr3_aa: CASSPGLAGVGADTQYF; cdr3_nt: TGTGCCAGCAGCCCCGGGCTAGCGGGAGTCGGCGCAGATACGCAGTATTTT
v_call: TRBV7-3; d_call: .; clone_size: .; cdr3_length: 15; j_call: TRBJ2-1; cdr3_aa: CASSLPRQVYNEQFF; cdr3_nt: TGTGCCAGCAGCTTACCCCGACAGGTGTACAATGAGCAGTTCTTC
v_call: TRBV7-9; d_call: TRBD1; clone_size: .; cdr3_length: 15; j_call: TRBJ2-7; cdr3_aa: CASSPRQGSSYEQYF; cdr3_nt: TGTGCCAGCAGCCCAAGACAGGGAAGTAGCTACGAGCAGTACTTC
v_call: TRBV7-7; d_call: TRBD1; clone_size: .; cdr3_length: 13; j_call: TRBJ2-1; cdr3_aa: CASSRDRDNEQFF; cdr3_nt: TGTGCCAGCAGTCGGGACAGGGACAATGAGCAGTTCTTC
v_call: TRBV2; d_call: .; clone_size: .; cdr3_length: 13; j_call: TRBJ1-1; cdr3_aa: CASSDELNTEAFF; cdr3_nt: TGTGCCAGCAGTGATGAACTGAACACTGAAGCTTTCTTT
v_call: TRBV27; d_call: .; clone_size: .; cdr3_length: 15; j_call: TRBJ2-3; cdr3_aa: CASSLLGFGGDTQYF; cdr3_nt: TGTGCCAGCAGTTTATTGGGGTTCGGGGGAGATACGCAGTATTTT
v_call: TRBV9; d_call: .; clone_size: once; cdr3_length: 12; j_call: TRBJ2-2; cdr3_aa: CASRGVFGELFF; cdr3_nt: TGTGCCAGCAGGGGTGTGTTCGGGGAGCTGTTTTTT
v_call: TRBV4-2; d_call: .; clone_size: once; cdr3_length: 14; j_call: TRBJ1-1; cdr3_aa: CASSQGQRNTEAFF; cdr3_nt: TGTGCCAGCAGCCAAGGGCAGCGCAACACTGAAGCTTTCTTT
v_call: TRBV7-9; d_call: .; clone_size: .; cdr3_length: 15; j_call: TRBJ2-2; cdr3_aa: CASSLRATGPGELFF; cdr3_nt: TGTGCCAGCAGCTTACGGGCTACAGGGCCCGGGGAGCTGTTTTTT
v_call: TRBV7-2; d_call: TRBD2; clone_size: .; cdr3_length: 16; j_call: TRBJ2-1; cdr3_aa: CASSQSGLAGTNEQFF; cdr3_nt: TGTGCCAGCAGCCAATCGGGACTAGCGGGCACCAATGAGCAGTTCTTC
v_call: TRBV7-2; d_call: .; clone_size: .; cdr3_length: 14; j_call: TRBJ1-2; cdr3_aa: CASSVQGQGYGYTF; cdr3_nt: TGTGCCAGCAGCGTCCAGGGGCAGGGCTATGGCTACACCTTC
v_call: TRBV29-1; d_call: .; clone_size: .; cdr3_length: 16; j_call: TRBJ2-3; cdr3_aa: CSVEDRRSGSADTQYF; cdr3_nt: TGCAGCGTTGAAGATCGAAGGAGCGGAAGTGCAGATACGCAGTATTTT
v_call: TRBV11-2; d_call: TRBD1; clone_size: .; cdr3_length: 17; j_call: TRBJ2-5; cdr3_aa: CASSPSRTTGFQETQYF; cdr3_nt: TGTGCCAGCAGCCCGTCAAGGACGACAGGGTTCCAAGAGACCCAGTACTTC
v_call: TRBV6-5; d_call: TRBD1; clone_size: .; cdr3_length: 13; j_call: TRBJ1-2; cdr3_aa: CASRATGTYGYTF; cdr3_nt: TGTGCCAGCAGAGCGACAGGGACCTATGGCTACACCTTC
v_call: TRBV6-5; d_call: .; clone_size: .; cdr3_length: 13; j_call: TRBJ1-5; cdr3_aa: CASSGGSRQPQHF; cdr3_nt: TGTGCCAGCAGCGGAGGTAGTCGTCAGCCCCAGCATTTT
v_call: TRBV11-2; d_call: TRBD2; clone_size: .; cdr3_length: 14; j_call: TRBJ2-7; cdr3_aa: CASSSGLAGAQQYF; cdr3_nt: TGTGCCAGCAGCTCGGGACTAGCGGGAGCTCAGCAGTACTTC
v_call: TRBV18; d_call: .; clone_size: .; cdr3_length: 14; j_call: TRBJ1-4; cdr3_aa: CASSPGAPSEKLFF; cdr3_nt: TGTGCCAGCTCACCAGGGGCGCCCTCTGAAAAACTGTTTTTT
v_call: TRBV11-3; d_call: .; clone_size: .; cdr3_length: 14; j_call: TRBJ1-2; cdr3_aa: CASSLGQPDYGYTF; cdr3_nt: TGTGCCAGCAGCTTAGGACAGCCAGACTATGGCTACACCTTC
v_call: TRBV19; d_call: .; clone_size: .; cdr3_length: 15; j_call: TRBJ2-3; cdr3_aa: CASTPGLLSTDTQYF; cdr3_nt: TGTGCCAGTACCCCGGGACTCCTCAGCACAGATACGCAGTATTTT